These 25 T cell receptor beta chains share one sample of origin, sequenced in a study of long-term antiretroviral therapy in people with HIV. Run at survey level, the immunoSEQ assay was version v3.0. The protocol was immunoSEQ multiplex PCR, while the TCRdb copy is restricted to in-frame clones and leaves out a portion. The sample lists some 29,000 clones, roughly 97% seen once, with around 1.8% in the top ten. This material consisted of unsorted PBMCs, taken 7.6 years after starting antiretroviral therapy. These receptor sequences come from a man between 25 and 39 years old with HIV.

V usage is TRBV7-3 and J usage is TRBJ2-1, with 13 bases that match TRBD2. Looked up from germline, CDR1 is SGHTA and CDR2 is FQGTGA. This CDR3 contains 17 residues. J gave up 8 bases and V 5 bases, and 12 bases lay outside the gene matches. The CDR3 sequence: CASSLRTSGGPMDEQFF. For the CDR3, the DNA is TGTGCCAGCAGCCTAAGGACTAGCGGGGGCCCTATGGATGAGCAGTTCTTC.

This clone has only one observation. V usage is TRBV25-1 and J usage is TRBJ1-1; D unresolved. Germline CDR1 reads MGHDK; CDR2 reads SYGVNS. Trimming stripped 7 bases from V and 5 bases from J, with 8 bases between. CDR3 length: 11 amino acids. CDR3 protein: CASTSGTEAFF. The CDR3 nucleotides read TGTGCCAGCACTTCGGGAACTGAAGCTTTCTTT. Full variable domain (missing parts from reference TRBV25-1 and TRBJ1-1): EADIYQTPRYLVIGTGKKITLECSQTMGHDKMYWYQQDPGMELHLIHYSYGVNSTEKGDLSSESTVSRIRTEHFPLTLESARPSHTSQYLCASTSGTEAFFGQGTRLTVV.

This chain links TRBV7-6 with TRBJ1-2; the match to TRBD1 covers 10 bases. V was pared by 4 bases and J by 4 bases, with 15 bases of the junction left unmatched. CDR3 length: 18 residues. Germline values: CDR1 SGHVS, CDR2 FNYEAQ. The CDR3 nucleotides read TGTGCCAGCAGCTCGGGACAGGGGAAGGATTTTCGGGGCTATGGCTACACCTTC. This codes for CASSSGQGKDFRGYGYTF.

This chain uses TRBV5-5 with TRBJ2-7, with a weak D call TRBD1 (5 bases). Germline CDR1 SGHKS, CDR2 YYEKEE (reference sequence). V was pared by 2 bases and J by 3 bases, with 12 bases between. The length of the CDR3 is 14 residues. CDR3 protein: CASSFRDRDYEQYF. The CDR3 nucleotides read TGTGCCAGCAGCTTCCGAGACAGAGACTACGAGCAGTACTTC.

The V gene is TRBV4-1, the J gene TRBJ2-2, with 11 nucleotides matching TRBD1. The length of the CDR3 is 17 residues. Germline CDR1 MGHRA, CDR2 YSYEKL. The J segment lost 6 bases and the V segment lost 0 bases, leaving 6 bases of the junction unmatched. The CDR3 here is CASSQDRGQGASGELFF. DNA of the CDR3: TGCGCCAGCAGCCAAGATAGAGGACAGGGGGCATCCGGGGAGCTGTTTTTT.

The CDR3 region has the DNA TGTGCCAGCACCAAGGACACCCAAGAGACCCAGTACTTC. It specifies CASTKDTQETQYF. J is TRBJ2-5 and V is TRBV5-5; possible D gene TRBD1, 5 bases. V lost 6 bases to trimming and J lost 1 base, with 10 bases between them. Germline V gene lookup returns CDR1 SGHKS and CDR2 YYEKEE (reference sequence). The CDR3 spans 13 residues.

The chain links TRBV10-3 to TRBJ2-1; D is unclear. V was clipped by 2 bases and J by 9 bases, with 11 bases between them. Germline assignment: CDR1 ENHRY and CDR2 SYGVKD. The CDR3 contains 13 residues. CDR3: CAISEGIAGEQFF. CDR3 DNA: TGTGCCATCAGTGAGGGGATAGCTGGTGAGCAGTTCTTC.

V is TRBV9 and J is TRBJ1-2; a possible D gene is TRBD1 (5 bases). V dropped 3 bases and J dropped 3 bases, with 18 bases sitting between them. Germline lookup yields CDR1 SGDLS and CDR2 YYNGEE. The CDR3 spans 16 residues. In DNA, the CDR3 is TGTGCCAGCAGCGGCTCTTTCTTAGGGACTGACTATGGCTACACCTTC. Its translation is CASSGSFLGTDYGYTF.

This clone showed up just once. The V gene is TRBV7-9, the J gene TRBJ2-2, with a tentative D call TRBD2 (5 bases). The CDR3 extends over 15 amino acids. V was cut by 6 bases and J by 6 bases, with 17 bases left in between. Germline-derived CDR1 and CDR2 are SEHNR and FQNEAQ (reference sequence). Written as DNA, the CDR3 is TGTGCCAGCAGACCCGGTGCGGGTGTCGCCGGGGAGCTGTTTTTT. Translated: CASRPGAGVAGELFF.

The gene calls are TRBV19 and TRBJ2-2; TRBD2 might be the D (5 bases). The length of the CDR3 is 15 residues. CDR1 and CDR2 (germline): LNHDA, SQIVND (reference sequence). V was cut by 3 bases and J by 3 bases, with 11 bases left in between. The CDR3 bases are TGTGCCAGTAGTATCGCCGGACTTTACACCGGGGAGCTGTTTTTT. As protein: CASSIAGLYTGELFF.

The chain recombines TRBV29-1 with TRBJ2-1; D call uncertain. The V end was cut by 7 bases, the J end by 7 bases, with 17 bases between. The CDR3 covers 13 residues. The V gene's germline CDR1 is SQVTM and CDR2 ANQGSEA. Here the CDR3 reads CSARRVPENEQFF. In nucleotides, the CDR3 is TGCAGCGCTCGCCGGGTCCCAGAAAATGAGCAGTTCTTC.

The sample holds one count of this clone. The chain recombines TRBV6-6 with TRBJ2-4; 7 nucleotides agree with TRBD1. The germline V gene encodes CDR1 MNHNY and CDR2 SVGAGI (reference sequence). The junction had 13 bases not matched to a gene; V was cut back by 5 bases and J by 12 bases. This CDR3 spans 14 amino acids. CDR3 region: CASSNDRAKGPQYF. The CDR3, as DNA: TGTGCCAGCAGTAACGACAGGGCGAAGGGCCCTCAGTACTTC.

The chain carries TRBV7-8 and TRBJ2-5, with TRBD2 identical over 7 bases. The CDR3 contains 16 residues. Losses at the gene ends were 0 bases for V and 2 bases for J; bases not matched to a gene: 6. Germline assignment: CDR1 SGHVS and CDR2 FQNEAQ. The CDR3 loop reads CASSLARGGGQETQYF. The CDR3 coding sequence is TGTGCCAGCAGCTTAGCCCGGGGCGGGGGACAAGAGACCCAGTACTTC.

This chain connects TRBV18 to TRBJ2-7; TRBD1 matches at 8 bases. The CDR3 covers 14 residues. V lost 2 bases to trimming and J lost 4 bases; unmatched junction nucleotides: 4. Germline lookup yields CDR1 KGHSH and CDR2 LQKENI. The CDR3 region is CASSPGGQAYEQYF. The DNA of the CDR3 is TGTGCCAGCTCACCAGGGGGACAGGCTTACGAGCAGTACTTC.

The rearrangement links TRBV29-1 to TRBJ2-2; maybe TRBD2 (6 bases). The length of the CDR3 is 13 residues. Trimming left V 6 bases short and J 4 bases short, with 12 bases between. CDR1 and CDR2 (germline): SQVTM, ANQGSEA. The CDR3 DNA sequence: TGCAGCGTAGCCATCGGGGGCACCGGGGAGCTGTTTTTT. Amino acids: CSVAIGGTGELFF.

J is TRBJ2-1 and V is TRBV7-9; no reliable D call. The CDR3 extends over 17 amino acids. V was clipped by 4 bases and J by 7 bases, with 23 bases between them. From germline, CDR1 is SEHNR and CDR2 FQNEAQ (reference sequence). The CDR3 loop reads CASSSGGLVRNGNEQFF. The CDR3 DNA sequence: TGTGCCAGCAGCTCCGGTGGTTTGGTCAGGAACGGGAATGAGCAGTTCTTC.

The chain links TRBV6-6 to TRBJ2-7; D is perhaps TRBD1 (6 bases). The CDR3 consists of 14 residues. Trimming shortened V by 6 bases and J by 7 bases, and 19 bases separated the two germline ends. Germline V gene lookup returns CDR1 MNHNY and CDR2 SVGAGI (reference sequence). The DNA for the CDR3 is TGTGCCAGCAGCCAGGGACACCCCTGGTGGGAGCAGTACTTC. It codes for CASSQGHPWWEQYF.

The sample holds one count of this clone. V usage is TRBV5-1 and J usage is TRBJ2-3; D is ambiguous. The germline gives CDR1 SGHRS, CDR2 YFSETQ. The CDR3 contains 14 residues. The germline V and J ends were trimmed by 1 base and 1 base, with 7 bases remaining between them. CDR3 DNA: TGCGCCAGCAGCTTGTTACGGGGCACAGATACGCAGTATTTT. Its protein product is CASSLLRGTDTQYF.

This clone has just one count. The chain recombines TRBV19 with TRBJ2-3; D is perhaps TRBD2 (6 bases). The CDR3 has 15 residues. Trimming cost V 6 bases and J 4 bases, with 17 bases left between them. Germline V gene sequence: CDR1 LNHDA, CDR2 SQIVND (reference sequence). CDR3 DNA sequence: TGTGCCAGTAGCCTGACTGGGGAGGACGCAGATACGCAGTATTTT. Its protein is CASSLTGEDADTQYF.

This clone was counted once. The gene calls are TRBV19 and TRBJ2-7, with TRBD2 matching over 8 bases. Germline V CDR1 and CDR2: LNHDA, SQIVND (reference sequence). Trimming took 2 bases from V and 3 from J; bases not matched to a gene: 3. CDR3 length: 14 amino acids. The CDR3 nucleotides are TGTGCCAGTAGTATATTTAGCGGGGTCTACGAGCAGTACTTC. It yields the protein CASSIFSGVYEQYF. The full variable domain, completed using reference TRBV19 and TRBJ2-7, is DGGITQSPKYLFRKEGQNVTLSCEQNLNHDAMYWYRQDPGQGLRLIYYSQIVNDFQKGDIAEGYSVSREKKESFPLTVTSAQKNPTAFYLCASSIFSGVYEQYFGPGTRLTVT.

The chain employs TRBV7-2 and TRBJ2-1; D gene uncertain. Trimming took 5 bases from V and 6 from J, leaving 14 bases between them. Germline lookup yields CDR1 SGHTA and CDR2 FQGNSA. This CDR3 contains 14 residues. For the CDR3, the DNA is TGTGCCAGCAGCACTGGGCCGAATCGCAATGAGCAGTTCTTC. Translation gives CASSTGPNRNEQFF.

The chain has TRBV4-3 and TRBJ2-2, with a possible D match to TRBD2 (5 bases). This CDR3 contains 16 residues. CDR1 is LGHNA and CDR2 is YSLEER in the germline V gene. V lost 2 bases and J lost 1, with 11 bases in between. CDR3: CASSQPGGRNTGELFF. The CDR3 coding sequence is TGCGCCAGCAGCCAACCGGGCGGGCGGAACACCGGGGAGCTGTTTTTT.

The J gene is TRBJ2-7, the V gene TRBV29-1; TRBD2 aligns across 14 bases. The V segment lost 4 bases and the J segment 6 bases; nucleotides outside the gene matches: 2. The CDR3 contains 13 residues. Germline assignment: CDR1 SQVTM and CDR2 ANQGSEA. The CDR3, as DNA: TGCAGCGTTGTGGGACTAGCGGGAGCCGAGCAGTACTTC. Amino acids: CSVVGLAGAEQYF.

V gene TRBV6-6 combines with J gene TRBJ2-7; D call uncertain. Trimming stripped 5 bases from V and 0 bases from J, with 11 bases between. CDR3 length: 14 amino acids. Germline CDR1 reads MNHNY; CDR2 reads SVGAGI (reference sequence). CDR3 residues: CASSKDGFSYEQYF. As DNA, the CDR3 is TGTGCCAGCAGTAAGGACGGTTTCTCCTACGAGCAGTACTTC.

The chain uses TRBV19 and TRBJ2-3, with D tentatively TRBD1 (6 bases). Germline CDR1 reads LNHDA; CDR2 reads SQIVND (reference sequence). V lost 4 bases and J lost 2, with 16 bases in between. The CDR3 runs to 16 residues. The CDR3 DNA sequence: TGTGCCAGTAGTAAGGGGACAACTCGTTACACAGATACGCAGTATTTT. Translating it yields CASSKGTTRYTDTQYF.